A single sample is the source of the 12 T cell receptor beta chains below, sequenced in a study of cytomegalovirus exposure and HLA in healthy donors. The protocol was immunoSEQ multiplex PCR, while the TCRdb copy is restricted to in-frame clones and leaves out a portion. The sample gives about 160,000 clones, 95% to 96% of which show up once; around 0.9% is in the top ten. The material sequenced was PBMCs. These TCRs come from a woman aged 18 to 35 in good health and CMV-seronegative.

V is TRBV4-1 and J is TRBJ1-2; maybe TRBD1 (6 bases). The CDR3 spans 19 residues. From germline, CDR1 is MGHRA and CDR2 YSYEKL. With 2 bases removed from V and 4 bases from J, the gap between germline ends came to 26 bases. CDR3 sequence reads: CASSQPARLQGSSLYGYTF. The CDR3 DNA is TGCGCCAGCAGCCAACCGGCGAGATTACAGGGCTCGAGTCTCTATGGCTACACCTTC.

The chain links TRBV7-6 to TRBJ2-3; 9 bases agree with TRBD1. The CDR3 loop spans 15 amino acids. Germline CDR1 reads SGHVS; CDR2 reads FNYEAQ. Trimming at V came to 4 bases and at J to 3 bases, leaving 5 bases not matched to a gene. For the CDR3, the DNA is TGTGCCAGCAGCTCTAACAGGGGGCCGACAGATACGCAGTATTTT. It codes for CASSSNRGPTDTQYF.

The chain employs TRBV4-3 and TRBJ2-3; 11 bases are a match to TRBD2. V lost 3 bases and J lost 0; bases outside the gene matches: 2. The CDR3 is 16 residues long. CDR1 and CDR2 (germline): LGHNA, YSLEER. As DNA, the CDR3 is TGCGCCAGCAGCCAGACTAGCGGGGCCAGCACAGATACGCAGTATTTT. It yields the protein CASSQTSGASTDTQYF.

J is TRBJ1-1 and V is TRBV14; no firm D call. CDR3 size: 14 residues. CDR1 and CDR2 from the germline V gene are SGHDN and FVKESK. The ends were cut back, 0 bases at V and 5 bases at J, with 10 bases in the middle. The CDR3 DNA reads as TGTGCCAGCAGCCAAGAACTTGCCGGGACTGAAGCTTTCTTT. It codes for CASSQELAGTEAFF.

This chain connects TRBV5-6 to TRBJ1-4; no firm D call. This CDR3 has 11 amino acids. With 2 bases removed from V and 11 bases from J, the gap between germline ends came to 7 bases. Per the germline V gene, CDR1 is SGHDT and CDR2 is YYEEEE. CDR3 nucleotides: TGTGCCAGCAGCTTAGGAGAGAAACTGTTTTTT. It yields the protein CASSLGEKLFF.

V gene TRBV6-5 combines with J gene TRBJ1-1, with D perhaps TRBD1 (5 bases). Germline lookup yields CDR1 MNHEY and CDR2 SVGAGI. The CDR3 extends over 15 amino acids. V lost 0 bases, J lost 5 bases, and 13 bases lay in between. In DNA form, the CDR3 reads TGTGCCAGCAGTTACTCTCGGGGGGGAGGAACTGAAGCTTTCTTT. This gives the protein CASSYSRGGGTEAFF.

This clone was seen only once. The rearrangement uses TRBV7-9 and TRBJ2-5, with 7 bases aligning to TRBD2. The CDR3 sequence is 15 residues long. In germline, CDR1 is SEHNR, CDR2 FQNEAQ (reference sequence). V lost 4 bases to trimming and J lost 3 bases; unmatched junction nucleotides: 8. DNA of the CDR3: TGTGCCAGCAGCTCCCCCGGGACTAACAAAGAGACCCAGTACTTC. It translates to CASSSPGTNKETQYF.

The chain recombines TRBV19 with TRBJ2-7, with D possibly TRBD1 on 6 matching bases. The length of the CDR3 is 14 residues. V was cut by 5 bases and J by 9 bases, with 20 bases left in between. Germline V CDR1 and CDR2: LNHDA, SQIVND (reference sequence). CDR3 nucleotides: TGTGCCAGTAGTTCCGGGGACAACCAGATCGGGCAGTACTTC. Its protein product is CASSSGDNQIGQYF.

CDR3 amino acids: CASSVERAAGPSDTQYF. The CDR3 region has the DNA TGTGCCAGCAGCGTAGAAAGGGCAGCGGGACCCAGCGATACGCAGTATTTT. The chain combines TRBV9 with TRBJ2-3, with TRBD2 matching over 7 bases. The CDR3 extends over 17 amino acids. The germline V gene encodes CDR1 SGDLS and CDR2 YYNGEE. V lost 0 bases, J lost 6 bases, and 13 bases stayed unmatched.

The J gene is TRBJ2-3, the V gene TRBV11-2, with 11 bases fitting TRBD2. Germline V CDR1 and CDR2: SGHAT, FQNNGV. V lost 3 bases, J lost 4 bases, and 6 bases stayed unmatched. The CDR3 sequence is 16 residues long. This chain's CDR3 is CASSFGLAGGSDTQYF. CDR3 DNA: TGTGCCAGCAGCTTTGGCTTAGCGGGGGGGTCAGATACGCAGTATTTT.

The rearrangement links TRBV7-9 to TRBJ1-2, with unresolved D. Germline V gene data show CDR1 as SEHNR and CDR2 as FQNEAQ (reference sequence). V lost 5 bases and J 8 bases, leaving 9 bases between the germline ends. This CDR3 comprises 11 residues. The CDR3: CASSPIYGYTF. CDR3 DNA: TGTGCCAGCAGCCCGATCTACGGCTACACCTTC.

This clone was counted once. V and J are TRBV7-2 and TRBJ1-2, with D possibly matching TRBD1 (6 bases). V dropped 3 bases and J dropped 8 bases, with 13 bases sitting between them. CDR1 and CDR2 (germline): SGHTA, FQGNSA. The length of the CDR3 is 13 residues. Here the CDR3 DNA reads TGTGCCAGCAGCTTCAGGGGCGCCGGCGGCTACACCTTC. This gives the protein CASSFRGAGGYTF.